Each of the 27 T cell receptor beta chains below was sequenced from the same sample in a study of T cells in Graves' hyperthyroidism and ophthalmopathy (dated by TCRdb to about 2019). Receptors were amplified or captured by multiplex PCR. The sequencing machine was an Illumina HiSeq 2000. The TCR beta CDR3 regions were amplified from the RNA transcripts. For the first round of RT-PCR on the TCR CDR3, the HTBI primer set was used together with the Qiagen OneStep RT-PCR kit. Using fastp trimming at Q25 and MiXCR clonotype assembly, TCRdb reanalyzed the public sequencing data and kept in-frame beta chains. Entries are consolidated by CDR3 protein sequence, retaining the most common genes and DNA. Recorded for this sample are 450,000 to 700,000 distinct CDR3 sequences; 46% of them occurred a single time. In total, the top ten clones hold 15% to 20% of the sample. What was sequenced was peripheral blood or thyroid tissue (not recorded which). These receptors came from an adult woman with Graves' disease, either hyperthyroidism or ophthalmopathy (not recorded which).

The table lists this clonotype with a few counts. The CDR3 region has the DNA TGTGCCAGCAGTTCTTCAGTGGGACAGGGGGCTGGTCAGCCCCAGCATTTT. Protein product: CASSSSVGQGAGQPQHF. The rearrangement joins TRBV25-1 to TRBJ1-5; 12 nucleotides line up with TRBD1. Germline CDR1 MGHDK, CDR2 SYGVNS. V lost 5 bases to trimming and J lost 6 bases; unmatched junction nucleotides: 11. This CDR3 spans 17 amino acids.

This clonotype was detected many times. CDR3 in amino acids: CASSRDLNTGELFF. In DNA form, the CDR3 reads TGTGCCAGCAGCCGGGACCTTAACACCGGGGAGCTGTTTTTT. This chain connects TRBV6-1 to TRBJ2-2, with D perhaps being TRBD1 or TRBD2 (5 bases each). Germline V CDR1 and CDR2: MNHNS, SASEGT. The CDR3 contains 14 residues. Between the trimmed V and J ends, which lost 6 bases and 2 bases, there was a span of 10 bases.

V gene TRBV28 combines with J gene TRBJ1-5; no reliable D call. The ends were cut back, 8 bases at V and 6 bases at J, with 14 bases in the middle. In germline, CDR1 is MDHEN, CDR2 SYDVKM. The CDR3 runs 13 residues. The CDR3 sequence: CASLSQRTQPQHF. CDR3 in DNA: TGTGCCAGCCTCTCACAGCGAACTCAGCCCCAGCATTTT.

The V gene is TRBV10-3, the J gene TRBJ2-5, with 10 bases aligning to TRBD1. After removal of 2 bases from V and 4 bases from J, the junction contained 7 bases not matched to a gene. Germline loops: CDR1 ENHRY, CDR2 SYGVKD. The CDR3 totals 16 residues. The CDR3 protein is CAISEEGQGHIETQYF. As DNA, the CDR3 is TGTGCCATCAGTGAGGAGGGACAGGGGCATATAGAGACCCAGTACTTC.

The CDR3 sequence is CASSTPGPGYGYTF. The DNA of the CDR3 is TGTGCCAGCAGTACCCCAGGGCCAGGCTATGGCTACACCTTC. The chain links TRBV2 to TRBJ1-2; a weak D match, TRBD1 (5 bases). Germline V lookup: CDR1 SNHLY, CDR2 FYNNEI. CDR3 length: 14 amino acids. Trimming left V 5 bases short and J 4 bases short, with 14 bases between.

The rearrangement links TRBV28 to TRBJ1-2, with D possibly TRBD1 on 6 matching bases. The germline V gene has CDR1 MDHEN and CDR2 SYDVKM. V was trimmed by 2 bases and J by 14 bases, leaving 12 bases between them. The CDR3 consists of 11 residues. CDR3 loop: CASSLTGTPTF. CDR3 DNA sequence: TGTGCCAGCAGTTTAACGGGGACACCGACCTTC.

This clonotype was observed many times. The CDR3 reads CASSSTSGQEAFF. The CDR3 DNA reads as TGTGCCAGCAGCTCAACCTCGGGCCAAGAAGCTTTCTTT. The rearrangement uses TRBV7-9 and TRBJ1-1; no reliable D call. Trimming took off 4 bases at V and 8 bases at J, with 14 bases between the two ends. This CDR3 has 13 amino acids. CDR1 is SEHNR, CDR2 FQNEAQ, per germline (reference sequence).

This sequence joins TRBV5-4 and TRBJ2-5; tentatively, D is TRBD1 (6 bases). The CDR3 has 15 amino acids. The V end was cut by 0 bases, the J end by 2 bases, with 11 bases between. Germline CDR1 SGHNT, CDR2 YYREEE (reference sequence). In DNA form, the CDR3 reads TGTGCCAGCAGCTTGGGACAGGCCGTTCAAGAGACCCAGTACTTC. It yields the protein CASSLGQAVQETQYF.

This clonotype was seen more than once but under ten times. The chain joins TRBV2 to TRBJ2-3; D is perhaps TRBD1 (5 bases). V was shortened by 4 bases and J by 11 bases, with 13 bases between the two germline ends. The CDR3 runs 12 residues. CDR1 SNHLY and CDR2 FYNNEI come from the germline V gene. The CDR3 sequence is CASSVRGTGQYF. Written as DNA, the CDR3 is TGTGCCAGCAGTGTAAGGGGAACAGGGCAGTATTTT.

The chain links TRBV25-1 to TRBJ2-7; 8 positions agree with TRBD2. The V and J ends lost 8 bases and 0 bases, in that order; junction bases with no gene match: 15. The CDR3 is 17 amino acids. Per the germline V gene, CDR1 is MGHDK and CDR2 is SYGVNS. This CDR3 reads CASASFGLGGVSYEQYF. In DNA, the CDR3 is TGTGCCAGCGCCTCGTTTGGGCTCGGGGGGGTCTCCTACGAGCAGTACTTC.

This chain uses TRBV20-1 with TRBJ2-2; D is ambiguous. The CDR3 has 11 amino acids. Germline V gives CDR1 DFQATT, CDR2 SNEGSKA (reference sequence). V shed 3 bases and J shed 8 bases, with 7 bases lying between them. CDR3 DNA sequence: TGCAGTGCTAGCATGACAGGGGAGCTGTTTTTT. Translating it yields CSASMTGELFF.

A few counts support this clonotype. The chain has TRBV15 and TRBJ1-5, with 7 bases lining up with TRBD1. This CDR3 is built from 14 residues. Germline-derived CDR1 and CDR2 are LNHNV and YYDKDF (reference sequence). J lost 8 bases, V lost 10 bases, and 14 bases had no gene match. CDR3 sequence: CASSFGGGGKPQHF. CDR3 sequence (DNA): TGTGCCAGCAGTTTCGGGGGAGGGGGCAAGCCCCAGCATTTT.

CDR3 nucleotide sequence: TGTGCCAGCAGCTCAAACAGGGAAGGCAGTCAGCCCCAGCATTTT. Its translation: CASSSNREGSQPQHF. V is TRBV7-2 and J is TRBJ1-5; tentatively, D is TRBD1 (6 bases). Germline V gene sequence: CDR1 SGHTA, CDR2 FQGNSA. V lost 4 bases and J 6 bases, leaving 16 bases between the germline ends. The CDR3 extends over 15 amino acids.

CDR3 sequence reads: CSATTGYDTEAFF. The CDR3 DNA follows: TGCAGTGCCACGACGGGGTATGACACTGAAGCTTTCTTT. This chain joins TRBV20-1 and TRBJ1-1; D not resolved. CDR3 length equals 13 residues. V was cut by 6 bases and J by 3 bases, with 14 bases left in between. Germline CDR1 reads DFQATT; CDR2 reads SNEGSKA (reference sequence).

This chain links TRBV20-1 with TRBJ1-5; D is possibly TRBD1 (5 bases). The V gene's germline CDR1 is DFQATT and CDR2 SNEGSKA (reference sequence). The length of the CDR3 is 12 residues. Trimming stripped 6 bases from V and 9 bases from J, with 15 bases between. In DNA form, the CDR3 reads TGCAGTGCGTTGCGGGGGGACGGGCCCCAGCATTTT. As protein: CSALRGDGPQHF.

CDR3 coding DNA: TGTGCCAGCAGCTTGGGAGGGACGACATTCTTTCGGGGGGCTAATGAAAAACTGTTTTTT. Its translation: CASSLGGTTFFRGANEKLFF. The chain links TRBV7-2 to TRBJ1-4; TRBD1 is a possible D gene (5 bases). Trimming took off 3 bases at V and 3 bases at J, with 26 bases between the two ends. Per germline, CDR1 SGHTA and CDR2 FQGNSA. CDR3 length: 20 amino acids.

CDR3 coding DNA: TGTGCCGGCGGGGGGACAGATACGCAGTATTTT. It translates to CAGGGTDTQYF. The chain links TRBV7-9 to TRBJ2-3, with TRBD2 matching 8 bases. Looked up from germline, CDR1 is SEHNR and CDR2 is FQNEAQ (reference sequence). The junction had 1 base not matched to a gene; V was cut back by 11 bases and J by 3 bases. The CDR3 length is 11 residues.

This clonotype appeared a few times. The rearrangement uses TRBV12-3 or TRBV12-4 and TRBJ1-1; perhaps TRBD1 as D (5 bases). This CDR3 is built from 19 residues. V gave up 1 base and J gave up 3 bases, with 24 bases separating them. CDR3 bases: TGTGCCAGCAGTTTAGGATTTGGGGCCCCACTGGATGGGGACACTGAAGCTTTCTTT. Encoded protein: CASSLGFGAPLDGDTEAFF.

The V call is TRBV6-6, the J call TRBJ1-6, with D perhaps TRBD1 (5 bases). CDR1 and CDR2 (germline): MNHNY, SVGAGI (reference sequence). Trimming pared 4 bases from V and 9 bases from J, leaving 19 bases between. This CDR3 is built from 16 residues. This CDR3 is CASSSPIVDIFSPLHF. The CDR3 DNA follows: TGTGCCAGCAGTTCCCCAATCGTGGACATATTTTCACCCCTCCACTTT.

V gene TRBV5-1 combines with J gene TRBJ1-1, with 7 nucleotides matching TRBD1. The CDR3 extends over 15 amino acids. Germline V gene sequence: CDR1 SGHRS, CDR2 YFSETQ. V lost 3 bases and J lost 1; bases outside the gene matches: 6. CDR3 loop: CASSSGQVTNTEAFF. The CDR3 bases are TGCGCCAGCAGCTCCGGACAGGTTACGAACACTGAAGCTTTCTTT.

This clonotype was seen a few times. A much more abundant neighbour one base away suggests this may be a read error. Given the absence of the conserved phenylalanine or tryptophan at the CDR3 end, a read error is likely. The J gene is TRBJ1-1, the V gene TRBV20-1, with D uncertain. The ends were cut back, 0 bases at V and 6 bases at J, with 14 bases in the middle. CDR3 length: 14 amino acids. In germline, CDR1 is DFQATT, CDR2 SNEGSKA (reference sequence). The CDR3 nucleotides are TGCAGTGCTAGAGATGTCGCAGCTAGCGCTGAAGCTTTCTCT. The encoded protein is CSARDVAASAEAFS.

This clonotype was picked up a small number of times. The CDR3 here is CATSRDLGGSTYGYTF. CDR3 bases: TGTGCCACCAGCAGAGATCTGGGGGGCAGTACCTATGGCTACACCTTC. This chain uses TRBV15 with TRBJ1-2; tentative D call: TRBD1 (6 bases). CDR1 is LNHNV and CDR2 is YYDKDF in the germline V gene (reference sequence). V shed 0 bases and J shed 4 bases, with 15 bases lying between them. This CDR3 is built from 16 residues.

This clonotype was observed at least ten times. The gene calls are TRBV10-2 and TRBJ2-7; 8 bases fit TRBD1. The V segment lost 7 bases and the J segment 4 bases; nucleotides outside the gene matches: 12. Germline V gene sequence: CDR1 WSHSY, CDR2 SAAADI. The CDR3 length is 15 residues. The CDR3 loop reads CASTAWDRRFYEQYF. The CDR3 nucleotides are TGCGCCAGCACCGCGTGGGACAGGCGATTTTACGAGCAGTACTTC.

V gene TRBV11-2 combines with J gene TRBJ1-2; D uncertain. This CDR3 region has 11 residues. Trimming took off 5 bases at V and 9 bases at J, with 10 bases between the two ends. CDR1 SGHAT and CDR2 FQNNGV come from the germline V gene. The CDR3 DNA sequence: TGTGCCAGCAGCGGTTTTATGAGCTACACCTTC. Translating gives CASSGFMSYTF.

This clonotype was counted ten times or more. V usage is TRBV12-3 or TRBV12-4 and J usage is TRBJ2-7; either TRBD1 or TRBD2 may fit D (6 bases each). This CDR3 comprises 14 residues. Trimming took 6 bases from V and 5 from J, leaving 17 bases between them. CDR3 nucleotides: TGTGCCAGCAGCCTTTGGCCAGGGGAGGACGAGCAGTACTTC. Its protein is CASSLWPGEDEQYF.

As concerns this clonotype: A junction end diverges from the germline sequence, so it may reflect a read error. This chain's CDR3 is CASSQGFEQYF. The CDR3 DNA reads TGTGCCAGCAGCCAGGGATTTGAGCAGTACTTC. The V call is TRBV10-1, the J call TRBJ2-7; D is possibly TRBD1 (5 bases). This CDR3 has 11 residues. The V gene's germline CDR1 is WNHNN and CDR2 SYGVQD (reference sequence).

The chain uses TRBV24-1 and TRBJ2-5; perhaps TRBD2 as D (5 bases). V was clipped by 4 bases and J by 3 bases, with 14 bases between them. The CDR3 length is 15 residues. Germline CDR1 is KGHDR and CDR2 is SFDVKD. CDR3 DNA: TGTGCCACCAGTGACACCGCGGACTTAGAAGAGACCCAGTACTTC. Protein product: CATSDTADLEETQYF.